This section outlines one T cell receptor (beta chain) sequence together with its context. What it binds is not known. Germline CDR1 is LNHNV and CDR2 is YYDKDF (reference sequence). CDR3 length: 12 amino acids. V dropped 6 bases and J dropped 6 bases, with 9 bases sitting between them. In the sorted-subset replicate PCRs, 200 ng DNA, 25,000 to 35,000 T cell genomes, was used. The assay was immunoSEQ multiplex PCR, and TCRdb's table has in-frame clones only and misses some. The sample holds under 2.5 million clones, 80% to 95% seen once. This sample is drawn from a study of shared clonotypes between healthy human individuals. Study-level findings and limits: In general, naive subsets displayed greater estimated richness than memory subsets did. Even with large depth, rarefaction showed that sorted-subset sequencing was incomplete.

J is TRBJ2-1 and V is TRBV15, with TRBD2 as a possible D gene (7 bases). The TCR sequence derives from a man younger than 30 in good health. Some clones in this sample may be carry-over from other donors' samples. Sequencing input: naive CD4+ T cells from PBMCs. Regarding subset: CD45RA+ positively selected. The CDR3 region has the DNA TGTGCCACCAGAGGGGGGGGCAATGAGCAGTTCTTC. This codes for CATRGGGNEQFF.